These T cell receptor beta chains were read from a single sample in a study of T cell changes during pregnancy in multiple sclerosis. The protocol was immunoSEQ multiplex PCR, while the TCRdb copy is restricted to in-frame clones and leaves out a portion. Seen here are 95,000 to 150,000 clones, approximately 95% observed once, and the top ten hold 6.2%. Material: peripheral blood, obtained before pregnancy. These receptors were taken from a female donor with multiple sclerosis, enrolled in a pregnancy study. The conserved cysteine and the conserved F or W are not part of the CDR3 here.

v_call,j_call,cdr3_aa
TRBV5-4,TRBJ2-2,ASRAWTGSGELF
TRBV5-4,TRBJ1-1,ASSRDSPGTEAF
TRBV10-3,TRBJ1-2,AITQTGDNYGYT
TRBV30,TRBJ2-5,AWSGKGVGQETQY
TRBV19,TRBJ2-2,ASSRHNTGELF
TRBV28,TRBJ2-3,ASSASAADTQY
TRBV29-1,TRBJ2-3,STAGTTGDTQY
TRBV18,TRBJ1-6,ASSPRDRDPLH
TRBV7-2,TRBJ1-3,ASSLPSSGNTIY
TRBV2,NA,ASSRDSPQETQY
TRBV2,TRBJ2-7,ASGGLVRSYEQY
TRBV18,TRBJ2-6,ASSPLGFSGANVLT
TRBV7-3,TRBJ2-3,ASSLIPSGPTDTQY
TRBV6-4,TRBJ2-6,ASMLQGVNSGANVLT
TRBV30,TRBJ2-2,AASFKLVGELF
TRBV29-1,TRBJ1-2,SVVLGQDGYT
TRBV2,TRBJ2-2,ASSESLAGAGGELF
TRBV6-1,TRBJ1-1,ASRKPGQMNTEAF
TRBV28,TRBJ2-1,ASTLTGTGGLNEQF
TRBV5-4,TRBJ2-3,ASSLEPGVKTDTQY
TRBV10-2,TRBJ2-7,ASSVSGGYIYEQY
TRBV9,TRBJ2-7,ASSDNPGLAGYEQY
TRBV19,TRBJ1-1,ASTQGLGAF
TRBV27,TRBJ1-4,ASRDRAGEKLF
TRBV29-1,TRBJ2-2,SANRGNTGELF
TRBV5-1,TRBJ1-1,ASSLRTDPTEAF
TRBV7-2,TRBJ1-4,ASSPGDRGRLGANEKLF
TRBV19,TRBJ2-1,ASSNSLEQF
TRBV2,TRBJ2-3,ASNGGLAENTQY
TRBV18,TRBJ2-5,ASSLRVNRETQY
TRBV28,TRBJ1-4,ASSSRGSTTPNEKLF
TRBV28,TRBJ2-5,ASSLQALFQETQY
TRBV5-1,TRBJ2-7,ASSLLGQGPYEQY
TRBV6-1,TRBJ1-1,ASRLTGEVTEAF
TRBV27,TRBJ1-6,ASSLFVPSSYNSPLH
TRBV19,TRBJ2-4,ASSGDRGRDIQY
TRBV10-3,TRBJ2-1,AISEGGGYNEQF
TRBV6-1,TRBJ1-6,ATLGRDASNSPLH
TRBV19,TRBJ2-1,ASSLKAGPLDEQF
TRBV10-3,TRBJ1-4,AISEGPGANEKLF
TRBV5-5,TRBJ1-2,ASSRIRDRGLTSYGYT
TRBV19,TRBJ2-5,ASTLPGLAGGETQY